Many counts were recorded for the clone carrying this TCR beta chain. The antigen is unknown. Healthy Caucasians from Russia aged about 6 to 90 served as donors. Peripheral blood samples of roughly 10 milliliters were drawn from each donor. Combining a sample-barcoded 5' primer with a J-beta primer mix, a second PCR ran for about 6 to 11 cycles. From the 5' RACE reads, TCRdb called clonotypes with MiXCR, one entry per CDR3 protein. Altogether about a million distinct CDR3 sequences are present, 51% being singletons, with the ten largest covering around a fifth. The data derive from a study of blood T cells in healthy people across ages. Whole-study results and caveats: Without sorted subsets, naive and antigen-experienced compartments could not be conclusively compared. Older age went with lower TCR beta diversity per million T cells, in a roughly linear way.

V was cut by 3 bases and J by 0 bases, with 7 bases left in between. Germline-derived CDR1 and CDR2 are SGHTA and FQGNSA. The CDR3 has 14 amino acids. The TCR sequence derives from a woman aged 60-70 years in good health. Sequences were obtained from blood. The gene calls are TRBV7-2 and TRBJ2-3; D is unclear. The DNA of the CDR3 is TGTGCCAGCAGCTTGCCCCCTAGCACAGATACGCAGTATTTT. Encoded protein: CASSLPPSTDTQYF.